The rows below give T cell receptor beta chains drawn from one sample of a study of blood T cell repertoires in COVID-19. Generated by immunoSEQ multiplex PCR, the TCRdb table keeps only in-frame clones and is missing some. The top ten hold less than 2.5% of the sample, which has a few hundred thousand clones, around 87% seen once. Sequences were obtained from peripheral blood. The receptors were sampled from a man between 18 and 35 years old with active or convalescent COVID-19. Both conserved end residues are part of each CDR3.

TRBV6-4,CASSDHSGSADTQYF
TRBV9,CASSVAMGGDEQYF
TRBV5-1,CASSPMTRTDTQYF
TRBV5-4,CASKGQGGNTEAFF
TRBV7-9,CASSLVGGRPYNEQFF
TRBV4-1,CASSYGTGSNQPQHF
TRBV19,CASSSWQSYNEQFF
TRBV28,CASRSGISYEQYF
TRBV25-1,CASGLGVAETQYF
TRBV5-1,CASSMTVQETQYF
TRBV3-1/TRBV3-2,CASSLSVSGRARDTQYF
TRBV19,CASSSHRAYGYTF
TRBV21-1,CASTTGREQYF
TRBV7-6,CASSFRGANEKLFF
TRBV11-3,CASSLEASGSFTDTQYF
TRBV7-2,CASSLLAGLYWQYF
TRBV4-3,CASSQDRQGRKTFGELFF
TRBV4-2,CASSQVNGGELFF
TRBV6-2/TRBV6-3,CASRYDRGFGQPQHF
TRBV29-1,CSGRTGINTEAFF